This T cell receptor beta chain appears in the sequencing data of a study of naive and memory T cell subsets. General study points: Higher TCR numbers at tuberculin sites reflect T cell infiltration, per interpretation. TCR transcript changes with activation or differentiation may affect this RNA method. Both skin biopsy types reportedly yielded TCRs, tuberculin sites far more.

Treatment described: skin biopsy from PPD injection site in Mantoux-positive individual. A UMI-containing oligonucleotide was joined by 3' ligation to the TCR cDNA template. About this clonotype itself: Its target is unknown.

Amplification of ligated cDNA took four PCR rounds with SP2 and nested alpha and beta constant primers. TCRdb re-derived calls from the UMI-ligation and nested PCR reads in MiXCR, one entry per CDR3 protein. The repertoire includes 37,000 or so distinct CDR3 sequences, 11% of them detected once, and approximately 4.1% sits in the top ten. Germline V CDR1 and CDR2: DFQATT, SNEGSKA (reference sequence). Trimming at V came to 6 bases and at J to 2 bases, leaving 4 bases not matched to a gene. The CDR3 extends over 14 amino acids. This TCR was sampled from an adult in good health. The input for sequencing was skin, taken from a tuberculin skin test site. The V and J genes are TRBV20-1 and TRBJ2-1, with 10 bases lining up with TRBD2. The CDR3 loop reads CSARTSGTYNEQFF. The CDR3 coding sequence is TGCAGTGCAAGGACTAGCGGAACCTACAATGAGCAGTTCTTC.